This T cell receptor (beta chain) was captured in a study of T-cell reconstitution after alpha-beta-depleted transplantation in children. This clonotype was detected a few times. This CDR3 has 14 residues. Germline assignment: CDR1 MNHNS and CDR2 SASEGT. Trimming took off 8 bases at V and 1 base at J, with 12 bases between the two ends. For TCRbeta, the library was prepared with unique molecular identifiers. Using its own MiXCR run on the PCR reads, TCRdb lists one record per CDR3 protein. In the table there are 360,000 or so distinct CDR3 sequences, roughly 20% of which are singletons. The clonotype comes from a human donor who donated a stem cell graft to a child with acute myeloid leukemia. The specimen comprised PBMCs from the stem cell graft donor, sampled from the stem cell graft. This sequence joins TRBV6-1 and TRBJ1-5; D remains ambiguous. The CDR3 region is CASGLSGSNQPQHF. The CDR3 bases are TGTGCCAGCGGTCTGTCGGGGAGCAATCAGCCCCAGCATTTT.